The source of this T cell receptor (beta chain) is a study of CD8+ T cells in alopecia areata. Study-level results: Given one nonresponder, whether baseline CD8+ expansion relates to response remains uncertain.

Extracted RNA was reverse transcribed into cDNA, the sequencing template. The table came from immunoSEQ multiplex PCR; TCRdb's copy has only in-frame clones and leaves some out. The table lists about 140,000 clones, approximately 90% of them singletons. This CDR3 is built from 14 residues. CDR1 is GTSNPN and CDR2 is SVGIG in the germline V gene (reference sequence). Trimming pared 1 base from V and 14 bases from J, leaving 18 bases between. This clone showed up just once. What it binds is unknown. Documented treatment: oral pan-JAK inhibitor, 5-10 mg twice daily. V gene TRBV30 combines with J gene TRBJ1-6; no definite D call. The sequencing used CD8+ T cells sorted from blood, collected at week 4, from a patient treated with tofacitinib. The sequence came from a human donor with alopecia areata. CDR3 region: CAWSDGFGVPALHF. CDR3 in DNA: TGTGCCTGGAGTGACGGGTTCGGGGTTCCTGCCCTCCACTTT.